The 12 T cell receptor beta chains reported below all come from one sample, sequenced in a study of human T cells and chemical hapten exposure. Sample time point: patch test 1, 2 weeks after DPC sensitization. As for treatment: therapeutic diphenylcyclopropenone sensitization with weekly scalp DPC. TCRdb reprocessed the RACE reads with MiXCR, giving one entry per CDR3 protein. The profile covers under 450,000 distinct CDR3 sequences, with roughly 4.8% appearing a single time and approximately 2.1% taken by the ten largest. The material sequenced was whole blood, taken in connection with sensitization to the hapten diphenylcyclopropenone (DPC). Receptors originate from a woman in her 50s with alopecia areata. Some clones in this sample may be carry-over from other donors' samples.

This clonotype was recorded many times. The chain has TRBV28 and TRBJ2-3, with TRBD2 matching over 9 bases. Germline V CDR1 and CDR2: MDHEN, SYDVKM. The V segment lost 5 bases and the J segment 5 bases; nucleotides outside the gene matches: 11. The CDR3 has 16 amino acids. CDR3 sequence reads: CASSPGGGRARDTQYF. CDR3 DNA: TGTGCCAGCAGTCCCGGGGGCGGGAGGGCTAGAGATACGCAGTATTTT.

The rearrangement joins TRBV28 to TRBJ2-7; TRBD1 matches 9 bases. Per germline, CDR1 MDHEN and CDR2 SYDVKM. Trimming removed 3 bases from V and 7 bases from J; junction bases left unmatched: 4. This CDR3 is built from 13 residues. The CDR3 nucleotides are TGTGCCAGCAGTTTCGGGACAGGGAATGAGCAGTACTTC. Residues: CASSFGTGNEQYF.

Ten or more counts support this clonotype. This chain connects TRBV5-1 to TRBJ2-7; TRBD1 agrees at 7 bases. The length of the CDR3 is 15 residues. Germline V gene data show CDR1 as SGHRS and CDR2 as YFSETQ. With V trimmed by 3 bases and J by 0 bases, 6 bases remained unmatched. The CDR3 loop is CASSWDSPSSYEQYF. For the CDR3, the DNA is TGCGCCAGCAGCTGGGACAGTCCGAGCTCCTACGAGCAGTACTTC.

This clonotype was counted a few times. The genes are TRBV7-8 and TRBJ1-4; no reliable D call. Per the germline V gene, CDR1 is SGHVS and CDR2 is FQNEAQ. V lost 7 bases and J 10 bases, leaving 19 bases between the germline ends. The CDR3 has 14 residues. This chain's CDR3 is CASTHERKDGKLFF. The CDR3 nucleotides are TGTGCCAGCACCCACGAAAGGAAGGACGGAAAACTGTTTTTT. The full variable domain, completed using reference TRBV7-8 and TRBJ1-4, is GAGVSQSPRYKVAKRGQDVALRCDPISGHVSLFWYQQALGQGPEFLTYFQNEAQLDKSGLPSDRFFAERPEGSVSTLKIQRTQQEDSAVYLCASTHERKDGKLFFGSGTQLSVL.

This clonotype was counted a few times. The rearrangement links TRBV6-5 to TRBJ1-6, with D possibly being TRBD1 (5 bases). The germline gives CDR1 MNHEY, CDR2 SVGAGI. The V end lost 2 bases, the J end lost 7 bases, and 12 bases lay between the germline ends. This CDR3 is built from 15 residues. The CDR3, as DNA: TGTGCCAGCAGTTACGGGGGGGGACGGAATTCACCCCTCCACTTT. It specifies CASSYGGGRNSPLHF.

The chain carries TRBV20-1 and TRBJ1-5; D unresolved. Germline CDR1 DFQATT, CDR2 SNEGSKA (reference sequence). V was cut by 1 base and J by 11 bases, with 18 bases left in between. This CDR3 spans 14 amino acids. The CDR3 coding sequence is TGCAGTGCTAGAGCTACCAGTCTGGGGTGGGCCCAGCATTTT. It codes for CSARATSLGWAQHF.

This clonotype was detected many times. The chain links TRBV9 to TRBJ2-1; 10 nucleotides match TRBD1. CDR1 and CDR2 (germline): SGDLS, YYNGEE. Trimming cost V 5 bases and J 5 bases; bases outside gene matches: 7. The CDR3 totals 15 residues. The CDR3 reads CASSVGQGIHNEQFF. DNA of the CDR3: TGTGCCAGCAGTGTGGGACAGGGGATCCACAATGAGCAGTTCTTC.

Many counts were recorded for this clonotype. The gene calls are TRBV29-1 and TRBJ2-2; D is perhaps TRBD2 (6 bases). Trimming removed 3 bases at V and 3 bases at J, with 8 bases between. This CDR3 contains 13 residues. The germline CDR1 and CDR2 sequences are SQVTM and ANQGSEA. The CDR3 loop reads CSVEAGYTGELFF. Written as DNA, the CDR3 is TGCAGCGTTGAGGCGGGATACACCGGGGAGCTGTTTTTT.

This clonotype was found many times. This chain connects TRBV24-1 to TRBJ2-3, with D perhaps matching TRBD1 (5 bases). The CDR3 is made up of 17 amino acids. The germline V and J ends were trimmed by 3 bases and 6 bases, with 21 bases remaining between them. Germline lookup yields CDR1 KGHDR and CDR2 SFDVKD. For the CDR3, the DNA is TGTGCCACCAGTGATCCCGCCCTGGGCAGGGAACGGGATACGCAGTATTTT. This gives the protein CATSDPALGRERDTQYF.

A few counts support this clonotype. J is TRBJ2-3 and V is TRBV7-2, with TRBD2 matching 9 bases. The CDR3 totals 14 residues. Germline V gives CDR1 SGHTA, CDR2 FQGNSA. V trimming: 4 bases; J trimming: 4 bases; junction bases outside the gene matches: 3. CDR3 in amino acids: CASSSGTSSDTQYF. Here the CDR3 DNA reads TGTGCCAGCAGCTCCGGGACTAGCTCAGATACGCAGTATTTT.

This clonotype was observed many times. The chain joins TRBV2 to TRBJ1-1; D unclear. Per the germline V gene, CDR1 is SNHLY and CDR2 is FYNNEI. This CDR3 comprises 14 residues. Trimming took off 6 bases at V and 6 bases at J, with 17 bases between the two ends. Written as DNA, the CDR3 is TGTGCCAGCAGCGTCGACCGGCTAAGTGCTGAAGCTTTCTTT. Protein product: CASSVDRLSAEAFF.

This clonotype was recorded many times. In DNA form, the CDR3 reads TGTGCCAGCAGCTCGTACGCCCAGGGAGGAGAAGCTTTCTTT. Its translation: CASSSYAQGGEAFF. The chain combines TRBV7-9 with TRBJ1-1, with D tentatively TRBD1 (5 bases). Germline V gene data show CDR1 as SEHNR and CDR2 as FQNEAQ (reference sequence). Trimming took off 4 bases at V and 8 bases at J, with 17 bases between the two ends. This CDR3 region has 14 residues.